This T cell receptor (beta chain) was documented in a study of OX40 agonist ivuxolimab in advanced cancers. The CDR3 spans 13 residues. Trimming took 2 bases from V and 12 from J, leaving 16 bases between them. Germline V lookup: CDR1 SEHNR, CDR2 FQNEAQ (reference sequence). The protocol was immunoSEQ multiplex PCR, while the TCRdb copy is restricted to in-frame clones and leaves out a portion. The sample yields about 64,000 clones, about 88% seen once. Sequenced material: CD4+ or CD8+ T cells sorted from blood, taken in a trial of the OX40 agonist ivuxolimab. This TCR was recovered from an adult with an advanced solid tumor such as melanoma, head and neck, liver or kidney cancer. The chain has TRBV7-9 and TRBJ1-2, with a tentative D call TRBD1 (6 bases). In DNA form, the CDR3 reads TGTGCCAGCAGCTTATCCCTCGGAAGGGGGGACACCTTC. This encodes CASSLSLGRGDTF.